This entry describes one T cell receptor beta chain. Its target is unknown. There are 14 residues in the CDR3. The V and J ends lost 3 bases and 6 bases respectively, with 15 bases between them. CDR1 and CDR2 (germline): GTSNPN, SVGIG (reference sequence). This record belongs to a study of liver allograft versus peripheral blood T cells. Across the study: Comparisons were made between T cell receptor repertoires found in transplanted livers and those circulating in recipients' peripheral blood.

Study results and limitations: Differences were reported between the T cell receptor repertoires inside liver allografts and those that were detected in peripheral blood.

TCRdb analysed the reads with MiXCR anew, one entry per CDR3 protein. This sample has 5,500 to 6,000 distinct CDR3 sequences, with over 12% found just once. This sequence joins TRBV30 and TRBJ1-3; D is perhaps TRBD1 (6 bases). The receptor was isolated from a human patient who had a liver transplant. The T cells may partly be graft donor cells. Here the CDR3 reads CAWRGAGEANTIYF. For the CDR3, the DNA is TGTGCCTGGAGAGGGGCAGGGGAGGCAAACACCATATATTTT.